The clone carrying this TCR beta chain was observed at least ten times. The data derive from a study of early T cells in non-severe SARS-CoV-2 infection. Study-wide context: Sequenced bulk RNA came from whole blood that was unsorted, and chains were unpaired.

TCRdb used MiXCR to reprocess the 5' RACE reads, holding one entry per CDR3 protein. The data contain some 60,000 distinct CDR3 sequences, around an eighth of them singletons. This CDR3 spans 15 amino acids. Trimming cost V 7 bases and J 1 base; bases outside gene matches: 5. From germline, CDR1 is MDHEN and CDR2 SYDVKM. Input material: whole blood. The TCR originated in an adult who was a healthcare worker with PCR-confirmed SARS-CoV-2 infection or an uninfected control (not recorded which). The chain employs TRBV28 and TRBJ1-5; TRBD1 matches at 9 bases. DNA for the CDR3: TGTGCCAGCACCTCCGGGACAGGGAGCAATCAGCCCCAGCATTTT. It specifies CASTSGTGSNQPQHF.